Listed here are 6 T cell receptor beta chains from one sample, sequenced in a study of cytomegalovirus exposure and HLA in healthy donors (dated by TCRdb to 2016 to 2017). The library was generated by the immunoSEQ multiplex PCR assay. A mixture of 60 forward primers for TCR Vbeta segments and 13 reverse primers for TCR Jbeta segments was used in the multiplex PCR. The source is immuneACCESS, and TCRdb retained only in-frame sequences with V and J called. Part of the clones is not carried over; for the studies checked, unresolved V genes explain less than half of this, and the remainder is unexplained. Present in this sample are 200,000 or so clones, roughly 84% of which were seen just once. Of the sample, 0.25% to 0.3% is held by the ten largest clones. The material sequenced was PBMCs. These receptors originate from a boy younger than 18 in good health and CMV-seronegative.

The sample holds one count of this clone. The CDR3 region has the DNA TGCGCCAGCAGCCAAGGAGGGGAGGTCGGCAATCAGCCCCAGCATTTT. Its protein is CASSQGGEVGNQPQHF. This chain links TRBV4-1 with TRBJ1-5; perhaps TRBD1 as D (5 bases). The CDR3 runs 16 residues. Germline V gene lookup returns CDR1 MGHRA and CDR2 YSYEKL. V was trimmed by 1 base and J by 2 bases, leaving 12 bases between them.

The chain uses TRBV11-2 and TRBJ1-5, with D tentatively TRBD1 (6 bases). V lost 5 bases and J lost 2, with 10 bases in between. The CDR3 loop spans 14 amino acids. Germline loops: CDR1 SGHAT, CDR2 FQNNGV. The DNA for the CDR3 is TGTGCCAGCAGCCGGGACATCGGCAATCAGCCCCAGCATTTT. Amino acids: CASSRDIGNQPQHF.

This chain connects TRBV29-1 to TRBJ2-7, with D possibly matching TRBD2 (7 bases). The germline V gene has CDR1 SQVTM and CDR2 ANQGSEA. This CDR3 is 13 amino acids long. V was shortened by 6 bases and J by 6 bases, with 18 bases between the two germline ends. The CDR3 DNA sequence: TGCAGCGTGGGAGGGGGGCCAGGGGTCGAGCAGTACTTC. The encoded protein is CSVGGGPGVEQYF.

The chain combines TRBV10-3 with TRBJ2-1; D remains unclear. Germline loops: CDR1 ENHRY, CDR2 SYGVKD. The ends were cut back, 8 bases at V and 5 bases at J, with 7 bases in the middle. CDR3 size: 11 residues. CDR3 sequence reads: CAIEENNEQFF. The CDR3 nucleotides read TGTGCCATCGAGGAGAACAATGAGCAGTTCTTC.

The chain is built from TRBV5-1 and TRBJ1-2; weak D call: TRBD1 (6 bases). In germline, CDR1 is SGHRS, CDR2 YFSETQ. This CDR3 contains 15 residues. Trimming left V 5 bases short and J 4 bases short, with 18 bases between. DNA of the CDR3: TGCGCCAGCAGGAGGGAGAGTCAGGGGACCTATGGCTACACCTTC. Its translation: CASRRESQGTYGYTF.

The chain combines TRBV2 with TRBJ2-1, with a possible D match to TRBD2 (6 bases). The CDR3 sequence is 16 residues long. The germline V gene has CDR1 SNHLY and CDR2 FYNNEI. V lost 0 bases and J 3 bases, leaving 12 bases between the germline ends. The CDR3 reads CASSEAWRGDYNEQFF. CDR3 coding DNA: TGTGCCAGCAGTGAAGCCTGGCGCGGGGACTACAATGAGCAGTTCTTC. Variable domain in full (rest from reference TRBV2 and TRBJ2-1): EPEVTQTPSHQVTQMGQEVILRCVPISNHLYFYWYRQILGQKVEFLVSFYNNEISEKSEIFDDQFSVERPDGSNFTLKIRSTKLEDSAMYFCASSEAWRGDYNEQFFGPGTRLTVL.